One TCR beta chain is described in this entry. This clone appeared a single time. No antigen is known for it. No much larger clone is present one base from it, and per-base qualities are unavailable. TCRbeta CDR3 regions were amplified from genomic DNA by means of the immunoSEQ Assay, a bias-controlled multiplex PCR. Concerning the study's data processing: Within the assay, amplification of reference gene primers was used to estimate how many nucleated cells each sample contained. To quantify the absolute abundance of each unique TCRbeta CDR3 rearrangement, sequence reads were collapsed and filtered. For each sample, productive Simpson clonality was calculated as the square root of Simpson's diversity index across productive rearrangements. TCRdb took this table from immuneACCESS and kept in-frame rearrangements with V and J called. Such tables lack part of the clones; where checked against another copy, unresolved V genes explain under half of the gap, and the rest is unexplained. V and J calls plus clone size are reproduced from that table; the DNA served to infer D and trimming. The sample profile shows about 230,000 clones; roughly 83% of them were found once. The ten largest clones add up to about 7.4% of the sample.

These data originate in a study of blood T cell repertoires in COVID-19 (TCRdb year 2020). Study-wide context: Collaborator samples came from the United States, Italy and Spain and covered acute and convalescent phases of COVID-19. The material from the prospective study consisted of cDNA or gDNA derived from T cells, B-cell-depleted T cells, or PBMCs. The dataset comprised deeply sampled blood TCRbeta repertoires from subjects exposed to, actively infected with, or recovered from COVID-19. A freely available public database, intended as a resource for researchers studying the immune response to SARS-CoV-2, is where the repertoires were released. The samples were drawn from two sources: the first 160 participants of the ongoing ImmuneRACE study, and 950 to 1,500 subjects contributed by 6 global collaborators. Nearly every sample came with metadata listing a de-identified subject ID, COVID-19 status, age in years and sex. Where HLA class I and class II types were available, the types were taken from metadata supplied by the sample provider, not from assay-based typing.

The collaborating institutions used their own protocols to collect whole blood in K2EDTA tubes. Collaborator samples were shipped for TCRbeta analysis as frozen whole blood, isolated PBMCs, or DNA extracted from either sample type. Points the paper makes about the study in general: Clinical and demographic metadata were provided uncurated, with the amount varying by source and participant.

At the junction V is shortened by 4 bases and J by 1 base; bases outside the gene matches: 5. The CDR3 measures 17 amino acids from cysteine to phenylalanine. The read is trimmed to its CDR3 DNA, 51 bases read in frame from base 1. The germline V gene gives CDR1 as MDHEN and CDR2 as SYDVKM. Sequencing input: peripheral blood. Here the chain combines TRBV28 and TRBJ1-5, and TRBD1 matches 12 of the central bases. The TCR sequence derives from a woman between 45 and 65 years old with acute or convalescent COVID-19. The nucleotide sequence is given as TGTGCCAGCAGTTCCGGGACAGGGGGCGGGAGCAATCAGCCCCAGCATTTT. Translation gives CASSSGTGGGSNQPQHF.